This T cell receptor beta chain is from a study of identical twins. Study-wide results and limits: Modeled out-of-frame TCR alpha sharing in monozygotic twins fell below observed levels.

TCRdb reprocessed the 5' RACE reads with MiXCR, giving one entry per CDR3 protein. The repertoire holds approximately 210,000 distinct CDR3 sequences, with roughly 15% as singletons. Germline trimming cut 3 bases from V and 2 bases from J; bases unmatched to any gene: 9. The CDR3 contains 16 residues. CDR1 and CDR2 from the germline V gene are SNHLY and FYNNEI. This clonotype was observed a handful of times. Its antigen is unidentified. The sample was also linked to a second study, of T cells expressing NK-cell markers.

Material for sequencing was CD8+ T cells sorted from blood. The TCR originated in a woman younger than 35 in good health. The genes are TRBV2 and TRBJ2-5, with 7 bases lining up with TRBD2. The CDR3 region is CASSEGTTSLQETQYF. CDR3 sequence (DNA): TGTGCCAGCAGTGAGGGAACGACTAGCCTGCAAGAGACCCAGTACTTC.